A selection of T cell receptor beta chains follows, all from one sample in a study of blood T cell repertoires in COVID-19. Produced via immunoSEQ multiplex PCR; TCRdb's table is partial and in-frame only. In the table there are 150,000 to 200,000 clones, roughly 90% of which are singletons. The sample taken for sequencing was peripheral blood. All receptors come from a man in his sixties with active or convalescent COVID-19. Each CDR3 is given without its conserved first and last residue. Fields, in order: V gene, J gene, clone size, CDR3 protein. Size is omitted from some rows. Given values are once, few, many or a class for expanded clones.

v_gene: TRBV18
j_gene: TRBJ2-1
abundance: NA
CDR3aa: ASSPLPTGGSYNEQF

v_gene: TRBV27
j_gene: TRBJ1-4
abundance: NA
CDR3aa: ASSSGVVGEKLF

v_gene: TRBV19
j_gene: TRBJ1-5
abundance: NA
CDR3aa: ASSPGQGVAQPQH

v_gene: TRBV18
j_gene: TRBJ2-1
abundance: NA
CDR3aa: ASSLTSGSVSYNEQF

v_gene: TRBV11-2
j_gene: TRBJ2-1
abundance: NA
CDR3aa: ASSLTGEGEQF

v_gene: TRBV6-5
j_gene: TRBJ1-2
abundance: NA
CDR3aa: ASSYSRGAVGYGYT

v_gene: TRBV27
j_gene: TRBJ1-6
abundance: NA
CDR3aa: ASSGQGDSPLH

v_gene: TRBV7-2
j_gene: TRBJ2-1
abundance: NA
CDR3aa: ASSLASGGDNEQF

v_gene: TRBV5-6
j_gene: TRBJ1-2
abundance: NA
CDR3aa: ASSLGQGANYGYT

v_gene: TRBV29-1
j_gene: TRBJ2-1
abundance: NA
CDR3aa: SVEEGTRDEQF

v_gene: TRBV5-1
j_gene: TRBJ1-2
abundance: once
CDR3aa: ASSFFQGGYGYT

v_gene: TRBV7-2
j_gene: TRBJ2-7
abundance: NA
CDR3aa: ASSPRTSGAPYEQY

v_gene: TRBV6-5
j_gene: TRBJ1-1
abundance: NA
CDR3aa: ARSLTGRAEAF

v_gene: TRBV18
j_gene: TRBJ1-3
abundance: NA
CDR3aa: ASSPLDRGGNTIY

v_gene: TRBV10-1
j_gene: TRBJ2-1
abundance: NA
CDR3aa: ASSESALASGGYEQF